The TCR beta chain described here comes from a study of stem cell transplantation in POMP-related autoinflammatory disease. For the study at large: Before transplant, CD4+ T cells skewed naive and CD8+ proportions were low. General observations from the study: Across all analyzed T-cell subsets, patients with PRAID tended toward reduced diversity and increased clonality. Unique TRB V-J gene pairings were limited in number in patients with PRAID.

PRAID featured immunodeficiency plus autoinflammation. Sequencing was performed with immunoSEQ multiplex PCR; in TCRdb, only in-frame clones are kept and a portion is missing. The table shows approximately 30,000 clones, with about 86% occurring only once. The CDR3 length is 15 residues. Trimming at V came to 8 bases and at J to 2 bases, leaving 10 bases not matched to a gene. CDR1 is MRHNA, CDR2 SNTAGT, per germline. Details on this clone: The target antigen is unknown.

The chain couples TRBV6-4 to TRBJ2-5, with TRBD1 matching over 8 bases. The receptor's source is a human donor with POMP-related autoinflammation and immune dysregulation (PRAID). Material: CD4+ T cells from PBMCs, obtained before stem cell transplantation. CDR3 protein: CASLTGTGFQETQYF. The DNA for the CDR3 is TGTGCCAGCTTAACCGGGACAGGTTTTCAAGAGACCCAGTACTTC.